These 4 T cell receptor beta chains share one sample of origin, sequenced in a study of beta chain features in type 1 diabetes. Of the isolated RNA, all was reverse transcribed, and so the sequenced material was expressed TCRB transcripts. Data came from immunoSEQ multiplex PCR; TCRdb stores just in-frame clones and leaves some out. The repertoire holds roughly 500,000 clones, with more than 9.5% as singletons. Source material: naive CD4+ T cells from blood. The receptors stem from a woman between 18 and 29 years old in good health.

This clone was observed a few times. A junction end diverges from the germline sequence, so it may reflect a read error. This sequence joins TRBV7-2 and TRBJ2-4; perhaps TRBD2 as D (6 bases). This CDR3 has 14 residues. Germline CDR1 reads SGHTA; CDR2 reads FQGNSA. The CDR3 protein is CASSLELAQNIQYF. The DNA of the CDR3 is TGTGCCAGCAGCTTAGAACTAGCCCAAAACATTCAGTACTTC.

The chain uses TRBV30 and TRBJ2-6, with 8 bases that match TRBD1. Germline V CDR1 and CDR2: GTSNPN, SVGIG (reference sequence). J lost 0 bases, V lost 4 bases, and 5 bases had no gene match. CDR3 length equals 16 residues. The CDR3 here is CAWTGGLGSGANVLTF. In DNA form, the CDR3 reads TGTGCCTGGACAGGGGGCCTGGGCTCTGGGGCCAACGTCCTGACTTTC.

This chain's CDR3 is CATSKKRGGDEQFF. The CDR3, as DNA: TGTGCCACCAGCAAGAAGCGGGGGGGCGATGAGCAGTTCTTC. The J gene is TRBJ2-1, the V gene TRBV15, with 10 bases matching TRBD2. CDR1 is LNHNV and CDR2 is YYDKDF in the germline V gene (reference sequence). The length of the CDR3 is 14 residues. V was clipped by 4 bases and J by 8 bases; unmatched bases: 5.

The chain is built from TRBV28 and TRBJ2-7; D is uncertain. V lost 4 bases to trimming and J lost 4 bases, with 11 bases between them. CDR3 length equals 13 residues. Germline values: CDR1 MDHEN, CDR2 SYDVKM. CDR3 nucleotide sequence: TGTGCCAGCAGTTACAGCACAGATTACGAGCAGTACGTC. This encodes CASSYSTDYEQYV.